This T cell receptor beta chain is from a study of blood T cell repertoires in COVID-19. Study in general: T cells, B-cell-depleted T cells, or PBMCs supplied cDNA or gDNA.

CDR1 and CDR2 (germline): LGHNA, YSLEER. This CDR3 spans 17 amino acids. J lost 4 bases, V lost 0 bases, and 7 bases had no gene match. The data were produced by immunoSEQ multiplex PCR, yet TCRdb's version contains in-frame clones alone and is incomplete. Among about 170,000 clones listed, around 85% were seen once. This clone was recorded once. The chain joins TRBV4-3 to TRBJ2-5, with TRBD2 matching 11 bases. The sample consisted of peripheral blood. The source of this sequence is a man between 60 and 70 years old who had recovered from COVID-19. The CDR3 reads CASSQDPSSGGRETQYF. CDR3 nucleotides: TGCGCCAGCAGCCAAGATCCGTCTAGCGGGGGGAGAGAGACCCAGTACTTC.